Following are 13 T cell receptor beta chains from one sample sequenced in a study of breast tumors, draining lymph nodes, adjacent tissues. Axillary draining lymph nodes of breast cancer patients supplied the node samples. TCRdb reanalysed the multiplex PCR reads using MiXCR and keeps one entry per CDR3 protein. The repertoire holds over 100,000 distinct CDR3 sequences, with approximately 20% as singletons. The source material was axillary lymph node tissue. The receptors come from a female donor with breast cancer. Some clones in this sample may be carry-over from other donors' samples.

This clonotype occurred once. This may stem from a read error, because a much larger clone lies one nucleotide away. A read error is likely, as this CDR3 ends without the conserved phenylalanine or tryptophan. The chain links TRBV6-1 to TRBJ2-3, with 12 bases fitting TRBD2. The trim removed 5 bases at V and 6 bases at J, leaving 3 bases unmatched. The CDR3 runs to 14 residues. The germline CDR1 and CDR2 sequences are MNHNS and SASEGT. The CDR3 DNA reads as TGTGCCAGCAGTACTAGCGGGGGGCGGGATACGCAGTATTCT. Its translation is CASSTSGGRDTQYS.

This clonotype came up many times. This chain joins TRBV27 and TRBJ2-7; the D is unclear. CDR1 and CDR2 from the germline V gene are MNHEY and SMNVEV (reference sequence). Trimming took off 8 bases at V and 7 bases at J, with 24 bases between the two ends. The CDR3 is 15 amino acids. CDR3: CASGPVGNTVMEQYF. The CDR3 DNA reads as TGTGCCAGCGGCCCAGTGGGAAATACGGTCATGGAGCAGTACTTC.

This clonotype was observed at least ten times. The chain has TRBV11-2 and TRBJ2-1, with 14 bases matching TRBD2. Unmatched junction bases numbered 5, after V lost 5 bases and J lost 8 bases. The germline gives CDR1 SGHAT, CDR2 FQNNGV. This CDR3 has 15 amino acids. CDR3 protein: CASSRTSGRWDEQFF. In DNA form, the CDR3 reads TGTGCCAGCAGCAGGACTAGCGGGAGGTGGGATGAGCAGTTCTTC.

In this sample, this clonotype turned up once. At one boundary the junction diverges from the germline segment, which might be a read error. This chain links TRBV20-1 with TRBJ2-3; TRBD2 matches at 9 bases. The CDR3 totals 14 residues. Germline V gene lookup returns CDR1 DFQATT and CDR2 SNEGSKA (reference sequence). The CDR3 here is CSARSSGGRDTRYF. The CDR3 DNA reads as TGCAGTGCCAGATCGAGCGGGGGGAGGGATACGCGGTATTTT.

This clonotype was recorded at least ten times. J is TRBJ2-3 and V is TRBV20-1; D gene unclear. From germline, CDR1 is DFQATT and CDR2 SNEGSKA (reference sequence). CDR3 length: 15 amino acids. Trimming took off 0 bases at V and 2 bases at J, with 12 bases between the two ends. CDR3 DNA sequence: TGCAGTGCTAGAGATGGAAGGGATCCCACAGATACGCAGTATTTT. Residues: CSARDGRDPTDTQYF.

This clonotype was found a few times. V gene TRBV7-9 combines with J gene TRBJ2-1, with 8 bases aligning to TRBD1. Germline lookup yields CDR1 SEHNR and CDR2 FQNEAQ (reference sequence). Germline trimming cut 2 bases from V and 2 bases from J; bases unmatched to any gene: 29. The CDR3 totals 24 residues. CDR3 sequence reads: CASSLIPDRAPTLISGKAYNEQFF. The CDR3 DNA reads as TGTGCCAGCAGCTTAATTCCGGACAGGGCTCCGACCTTAATAAGCGGAAAAGCCTACAATGAGCAGTTCTTC.

For this clonotype: This clone may be a read error of a much larger clone one base away. This chain joins TRBV20-1 and TRBJ2-1; TRBD2 matches 10 bases. V shed 1 base, J shed 6 bases, and the junction held 3 bases outside the gene matches. This CDR3 contains 14 residues. Germline assignment: CDR1 DFQATT and CDR2 SNEGSKA (reference sequence). The CDR3: CSARVASGGNEQFF. The CDR3 nucleotides read TGCAGTGCTAGAGTGGCTAGCGGGGGCAATGAGCAGTTCTTC.

Many counts were recorded for this clonotype. The chain links TRBV7-2 to TRBJ2-7; 8 positions match TRBD2. Unmatched junction bases numbered 6, after V lost 5 bases and J lost 0 bases. The CDR3 totals 15 residues. Germline CDR1 SGHTA, CDR2 FQGNSA. Here the CDR3 reads CASSTTGTSSYEQYF. CDR3 nucleotides: TGTGCCAGCAGCACAACCGGGACTAGCTCCTACGAGCAGTACTTC.

In the case of this clonotype: A much more abundant neighbour one base away suggests this may be a read error. The chain has TRBV19 and TRBJ2-1, with D unclear. Trimming removed 9 bases at V and 0 bases at J, with 15 bases between. Germline lookup yields CDR1 LNHDA and CDR2 SQIVND (reference sequence). The CDR3 runs to 15 residues. CDR3 region: CASTATASSYNEQFF. CDR3 DNA: TGTGCCAGCACTGCAACTGCAAGCTCCTACAATGAGCAGTTCTTC.

This clonotype was found many times. The chain links TRBV7-3 to TRBJ2-2, with 8 bases lining up with TRBD1. From germline, CDR1 is SGHTA and CDR2 FQGTGA. Germline trimming cut 0 bases from V and 4 bases from J; bases unmatched to any gene: 4. The CDR3 extends over 16 amino acids. For the CDR3, the DNA is TGTGCCAGCAGCTTAACGGGGACAGGAGCCACCGGGGAGCTGTTTTTT. Translated: CASSLTGTGATGELFF.

This clonotype has only a few counts. The chain combines TRBV19 with TRBJ2-1, with TRBD1 matching over 7 bases. The ends lost 9 bases at V and 4 bases at J; junction bases unmatched: 15. In germline, CDR1 is LNHDA, CDR2 SQIVND (reference sequence). The CDR3 spans 16 residues. The CDR3 coding sequence is TGTGCCAGCAGTCGCCAGGGGGTAAGAGTTTACAATGAGCAGTTCTTC. This encodes CASSRQGVRVYNEQFF.

This clonotype was detected many times. This chain links TRBV5-1 with TRBJ1-3; no firm D call. V lost 0 bases to trimming and J lost 0 bases, with 7 bases between them. CDR3 length: 15 residues. Germline values: CDR1 SGHRS, CDR2 YFSETQ. CDR3 in amino acids: CASSLGDGSGNTIYF. The CDR3 DNA reads as TGCGCCAGCAGCTTGGGGGATGGCTCTGGAAACACCATATATTTT.

This clonotype occurred many times. This CDR3 is CSVGQGAALYEQYF. CDR3 DNA: TGCAGCGTCGGACAGGGAGCCGCCCTCTACGAGCAGTACTTC. V usage is TRBV29-1 and J usage is TRBJ2-7; 8 nucleotides agree with TRBD1. Germline loops: CDR1 SQVTM, CDR2 ANQGSEA. Trimming removed 6 bases from V and 3 bases from J; junction bases left unmatched: 10. CDR3 size: 14 residues.